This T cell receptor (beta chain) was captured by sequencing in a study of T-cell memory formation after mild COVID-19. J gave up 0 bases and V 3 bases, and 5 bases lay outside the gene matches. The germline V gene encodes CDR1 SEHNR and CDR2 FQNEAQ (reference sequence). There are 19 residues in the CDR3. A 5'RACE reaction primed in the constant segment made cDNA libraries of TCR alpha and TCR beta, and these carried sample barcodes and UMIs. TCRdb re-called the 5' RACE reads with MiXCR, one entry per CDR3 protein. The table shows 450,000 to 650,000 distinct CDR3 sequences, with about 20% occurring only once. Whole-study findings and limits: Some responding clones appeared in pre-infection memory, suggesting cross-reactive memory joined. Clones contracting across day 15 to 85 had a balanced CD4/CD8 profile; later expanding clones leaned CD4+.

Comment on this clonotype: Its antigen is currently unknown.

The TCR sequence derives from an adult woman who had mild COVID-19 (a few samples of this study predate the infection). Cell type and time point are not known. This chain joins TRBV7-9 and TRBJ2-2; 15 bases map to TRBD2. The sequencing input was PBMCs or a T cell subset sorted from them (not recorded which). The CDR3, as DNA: TGTGCCAGCAGCTTTTCGGGGACTAGCGGGAGGTCGAACACCGGGGAGCTGTTTTTT. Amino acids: CASSFSGTSGRSNTGELFF.